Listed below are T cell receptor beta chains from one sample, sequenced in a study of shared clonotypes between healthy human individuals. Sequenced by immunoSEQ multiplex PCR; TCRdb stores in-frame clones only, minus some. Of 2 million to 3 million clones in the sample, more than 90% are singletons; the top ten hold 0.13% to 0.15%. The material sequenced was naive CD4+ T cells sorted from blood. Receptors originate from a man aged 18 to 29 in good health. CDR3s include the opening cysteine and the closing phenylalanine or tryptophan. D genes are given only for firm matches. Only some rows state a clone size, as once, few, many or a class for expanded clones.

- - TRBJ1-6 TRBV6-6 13 CASSYIGDSPLHF TGTGCCAGCAGTTACATAGGGGATTCACCCCTCCACTTT
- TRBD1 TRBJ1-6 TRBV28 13 CASSPTGDRTLHF TGTGCCAGCAGTCCTACAGGGGACCGCACCCTCCACTTT
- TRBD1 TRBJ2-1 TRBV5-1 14 CASSLAQGAYEQFF TGCGCCAGCAGCTTGGCACAGGGGGCCTATGAGCAGTTCTTC
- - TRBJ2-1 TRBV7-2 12 CASSFFSGRVFF TGTGCCAGCAGCTTTTTCTCGGGACGGGTGTTCTTC
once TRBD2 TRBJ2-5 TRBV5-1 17 CASSFLISGRKQETQYF TGCGCCAGCAGCTTCCTTATTAGCGGGAGGAAACAAGAGACCCAGTACTTC
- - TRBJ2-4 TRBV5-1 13 CASSLGVGNIQYF TGCGCCAGCAGCCTGGGAGTTGGGAACATTCAGTACTTC
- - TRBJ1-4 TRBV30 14 CAWSVPGADEKLFF TGTGCCTGGAGTGTCCCGGGGGCGGATGAAAAACTGTTTTTT
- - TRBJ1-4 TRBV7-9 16 CASSLAGAGVREKLFF TGTGCCAGCAGCTTAGCGGGGGCAGGGGTTCGGGAAAAACTGTTTTTT
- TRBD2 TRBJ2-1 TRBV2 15 CASSSGTSGKGEQFF TGTGCCAGCAGTTCCGGGACTAGCGGGAAGGGTGAGCAGTTCTTC
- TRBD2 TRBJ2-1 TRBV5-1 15 CASSFIPGGHNEQFF TGCGCCAGCAGCTTCATCCCGGGAGGCCACAATGAGCAGTTCTTC
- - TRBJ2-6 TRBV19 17 CASSRSTGNSGANVLTF TGTGCCAGTAGCAGATCAACAGGTAACTCTGGGGCCAACGTCCTGACTTTC
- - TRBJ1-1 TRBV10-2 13 CASSESRFPEAFF TGCGCCAGCAGTGAGTCGAGGTTCCCTGAAGCTTTCTTT
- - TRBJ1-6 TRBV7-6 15 CASSWAAETNSPLHF TGTGCCAGCAGTTGGGCGGCGGAGACTAATTCACCCCTCCACTTT
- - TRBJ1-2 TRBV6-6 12 CASSVPRYGYTF TGTGCCAGCAGCGTCCCAAGATATGGCTACACCTTC
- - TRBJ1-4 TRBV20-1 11 CSASKIEKLFF TGCAGTGCTTCTAAGATTGAAAAACTGTTTTTT
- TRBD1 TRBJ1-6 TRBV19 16 CASRVQGANYNSPLHF TGTGCCAGTAGGGTACAGGGGGCCAACTATAATTCACCCCTCCACTTT
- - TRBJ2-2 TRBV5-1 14 CASRRDANTGELFF TGCGCCAGCAGACGGGACGCAAACACCGGGGAGCTGTTTTTT
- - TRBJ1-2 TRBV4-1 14 CASSQAGASYGYTF TGCGCCAGCAGCCAGGCGGGGGCGAGCTATGGCTACACCTTC
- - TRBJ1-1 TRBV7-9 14 CASSLQDRNTEAFF TGTGCCAGCAGCTTACAGGACAGGAACACTGAAGCTTTCTTT
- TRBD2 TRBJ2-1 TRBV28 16 CASSSPPQRGGGEQFF TGTGCCAGCAGTTCCCCCCCCCAGCGGGGGGGCGGTGAGCAGTTCTTC
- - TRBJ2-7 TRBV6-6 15 CASTYWGDPPYEQYF TGTGCCAGCACTTACTGGGGAGACCCCCCCTACGAGCAGTACTTC
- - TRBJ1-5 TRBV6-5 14 CASRQDGYNQPQHF TGTGCCAGCAGGCAAGACGGATACAATCAGCCCCAGCATTTT
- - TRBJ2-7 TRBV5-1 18 CASSLSPPLGGTPYEQYF TGCGCCAGCAGCTTGTCCCCCCCCCTAGGCGGGACACCCTACGAGCAGTACTTC
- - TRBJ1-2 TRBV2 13 CATHQVDGYGYTF TGTGCCACCCACCAGGTGGATGGTTATGGCTACACCTTC
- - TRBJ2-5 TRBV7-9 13 CASSRAGVETQYF TGTGCCAGCAGCCGCGCAGGGGTAGAGACCCAGTACTTC
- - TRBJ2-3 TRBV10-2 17 CASSGQTGPTTFDTQYF TGCGCCAGCAGTGGACAGACAGGACCAACCACATTTGATACGCAGTATTTT
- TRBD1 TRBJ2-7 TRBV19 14 CASSRGQGGYEQYF TGTGCCAGTAGCCGAGGACAGGGGGGGTACGAGCAGTACTTC
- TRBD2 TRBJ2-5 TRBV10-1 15 CASSESEGGGETQYF TGCGCCAGCAGTGAGTCAGAGGGCGGGGGAGAGACCCAGTACTTC
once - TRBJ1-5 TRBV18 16 CASSPIQAVLGAPQHF TGTGCCAGCTCACCGATACAGGCGGTGTTAGGGGCGCCCCAGCATTTT
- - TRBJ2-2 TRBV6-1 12 CASTSNTGELFF TGTGCCAGCACTAGTAATACCGGGGAGCTGTTTTTT
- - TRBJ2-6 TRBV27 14 CASTSRAGANVLTF TGTGCCAGCACCTCGAGGGCCGGGGCCAACGTCCTGACTTTC
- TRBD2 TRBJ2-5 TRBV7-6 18 CASSASGTSGGAQETQYF TGTGCCAGCAGCGCCTCCGGGACTAGCGGGGGGGCACAAGAGACCCAGTACTTC
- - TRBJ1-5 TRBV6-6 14 CANSPGGRNQPQHF TGTGCCAACTCACCCGGGGGGCGAAATCAGCCCCAGCATTTT
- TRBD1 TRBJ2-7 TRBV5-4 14 CASSDGTEFYEQYF TGTGCCAGCTCTGATGGGACAGAGTTCTACGAGCAGTACTTC
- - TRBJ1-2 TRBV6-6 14 CASTHARGNYGYTF TGTGCCAGCACTCACGCGCGGGGGAACTATGGCTACACCTTC